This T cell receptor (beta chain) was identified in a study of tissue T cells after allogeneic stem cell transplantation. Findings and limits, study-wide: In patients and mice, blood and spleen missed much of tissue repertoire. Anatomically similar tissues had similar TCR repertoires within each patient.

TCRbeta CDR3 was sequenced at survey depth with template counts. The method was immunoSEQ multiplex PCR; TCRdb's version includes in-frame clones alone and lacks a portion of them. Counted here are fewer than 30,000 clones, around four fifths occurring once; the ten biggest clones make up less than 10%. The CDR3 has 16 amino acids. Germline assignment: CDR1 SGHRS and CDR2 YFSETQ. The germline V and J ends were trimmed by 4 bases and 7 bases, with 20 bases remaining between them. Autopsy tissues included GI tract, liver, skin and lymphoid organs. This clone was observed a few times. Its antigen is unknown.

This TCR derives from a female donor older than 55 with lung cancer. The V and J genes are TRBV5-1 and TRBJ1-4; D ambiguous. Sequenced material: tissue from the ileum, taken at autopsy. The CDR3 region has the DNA TGCGCCAGCAGCCCGGACGCCGGGAGCCGCGGTGAAAAACTGTTTTTT. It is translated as CASSPDAGSRGEKLFF.